The present TCR beta chain was sequenced within a study of CD4 T cells in relation to SARS-CoV-2 and coronaviruses. Study-wide context: After roughly 11 days of antigen culture, PBMC TCR beta CDR3s were sequenced.

Sequenced by immunoSEQ multiplex PCR; TCRdb stores in-frame clones only, minus some. The sample carries 15,000 to 20,000 clones, roughly 78% recorded once. The CDR3 is made up of 14 amino acids. V lost 0 bases and J lost 6, with 10 bases in between. On this clone itself: The antigen remains unidentified.

Study-level points and caveats: This crossreactivity analysis covered spike protein alone, no other viral proteins.

CD4+ T cells from unexposed donors were obtained before the COVID-19 pandemic (2011-2018). Isolation of CD4+ T cells took place after approximately eleven days in culture. This sequence originates from a human donor in good health. Sequenced input: CD4+ T cells from PBMCs, cultured in vitro. The chain uses TRBV23-1 and TRBJ2-3; D remains unclear. TRBV23-1 is reported as an ORF; its role is uncertain. The CDR3, as DNA: TGCGCCAGCAGTCAATCGATAAGGGCGGATACGCAGTATTTT. This translates into CASSQSIRADTQYF.